This paragraph covers one T cell receptor (beta chain) sequence. TCRdb keeps only in-frame clones here, not all; method: immunoSEQ multiplex PCR. The sample contains over 200,000 clones, around 85% of which appear only once. Cohorts were assigned according to the clinical history that participants reported. This sample was included in a study of blood T cell repertoires in COVID-19. This receptor was identified in a woman in her fifties or sixties in a cohort exposed to, infected with or recovered from COVID-19 (not recorded which). The sample comprised PBMCs or T cells enriched from blood (not recorded which).

The CDR3, as DNA: TGTGCCAGCAGGGCGACAGGGCGCTATGAGCAGTTCTTC. This codes for CASRATGRYEQFF. The rearrangement links TRBV12-3 or TRBV12-4 to TRBJ2-1; 7 positions match TRBD1. After removal of 6 bases from V and 8 bases from J, the junction contained 7 bases not matched to a gene. The CDR3 sequence is 13 residues long.